This T cell receptor (beta chain) was captured in a study of shared clonotypes between healthy human individuals. Notes on the study in general: Generation probabilities of non-shared clonotypes were lower (relative to those shared by all four donors).

V lost 4 bases, J lost 7 bases, and 14 bases lay in between. The germline CDR1 and CDR2 sequences are MNHEY and SMNVEV (reference sequence). The CDR3 extends over 14 amino acids. Sequencing used immunoSEQ multiplex PCR; TCRdb keeps in-frame clones, though not all of them. In the table there are 2 million to 2.5 million clones, 85% to 95% of which are singletons. This clone has more than one count but fewer than ten. Its antigen is unknown. This chain links TRBV27 with TRBJ2-4; D call uncertain. This TCR came from a man aged 18 to 30 in good health. Some clones in this sample may be carry-over from other donors' samples. The specimen was naive CD4+ T cells from PBMCs. Subset given: CD45RA+ positively selected. CDR3 in amino acids: CASSSRGPGNIQYF. CDR3 bases: TGTGCCAGCAGTTCCCGAGGACCTGGGAACATTCAGTACTTC.